This TCR beta chain emerged from a study of T cells in Graves' hyperthyroidism and ophthalmopathy. At the level of the study: Peripheral blood specimens were obtained at initial diagnosis, prior to any treatment. Study findings and constraints: Among thyroid clonotypes expanded above 0.001, most also appeared in blood.

This clonotype came up many times. As yet, its antigen is unknown. Orbital computed tomography and thyroid ultrasound, together with serum TRAb and thyroxine and clinical symptoms, were used for diagnoses. The source of the PBMCs was less than 12 ml of fresh peripheral blood. TCR beta CDR3 region amplification was performed from RNA transcripts. RT-PCR in the first round (using the HTBI primer set) targeted the TCR CDR3. MiXCR was run by TCRdb on the multiplex PCR reads, yielding one entry per CDR3 protein. The sample includes approximately 610,000 distinct CDR3 sequences, about 15% seen only once; the top ten take approximately 4.2%. The TCR sequence derives from a woman aged 40 to 50 with Graves' ophthalmopathy. The material sequenced was blood.

CDR3 sequence: CASSPGPDSYGYTF. As DNA, the CDR3 is TGCGCCAGCAGTCCCGGGCCCGACAGCTATGGCTACACCTTC. The chain has TRBV4-1 and TRBJ1-2; possible D gene TRBD1, 5 bases. Germline loops: CDR1 MGHRA, CDR2 YSYEKL. The CDR3 sequence is 14 residues long. Trimming left V 6 bases short and J 4 bases short, with 15 bases between.